This TCR beta chain stems from a study of OX40 agonist ivuxolimab in advanced cancers. Assay used: immunoSEQ multiplex PCR; TCRdb lists only in-frame clones, some missing. Counted here are about 50,000 clones, more than 70% occurring once; the ten biggest clones make up about 3%. V trimming: 5 bases; J trimming: 1 base; junction bases outside the gene matches: 5. CDR1 and CDR2 from the germline V gene are SGHTA and FQGTGA. The CDR3 spans 15 residues. With respect to this clone: Antigen unknown.

Study-wide results and limits: Partial responders treated at 0.1-3.0 mg/kg exhibited clonal expansion among the lowest measured.

This specimen was CD4+ or CD8+ T cells sorted from blood, taken in a trial of the OX40 agonist ivuxolimab. This receptor was taken from an adult with an advanced solid tumor such as melanoma, head and neck, liver or kidney cancer. The rearrangement links TRBV7-3 to TRBJ2-1, with 7 bases aligning to TRBD1. The CDR3 sequence is CASSTVTGSYNEQFF. Written as DNA, the CDR3 is TGTGCCAGCAGCACGGTGACAGGGTCCTACAATGAGCAGTTCTTC.